These 3 T cell receptor beta chains share one sample of origin, sequenced in a study of human T cells and chemical hapten exposure. Time point indicated: pre-sensitization, week 0. Treatment specified: therapeutic diphenylcyclopropenone sensitization with weekly scalp DPC. MiXCR was run by TCRdb on the RACE reads, yielding one entry per CDR3 protein. The profile shows about 77,000 distinct CDR3 sequences, 12% to 15% of them singletons. The sequencing used whole blood, collected in connection with sensitization to the hapten diphenylcyclopropenone (DPC). These receptors all stem from a woman in her forties or fifties with alopecia areata. Some clones in this sample may be carry-over from other donors' samples.

This clonotype was observed at least ten times. This chain uses TRBV4-2 with TRBJ2-7; 7 bases align to TRBD2. The J segment lost 4 bases and the V segment lost 0 bases, leaving 6 bases of the junction unmatched. Looked up from germline, CDR1 is LGHNA and CDR2 is YNFKEQ. CDR3 size: 15 residues. Written as DNA, the CDR3 is TGTGCCAGCAGCCAAGAAGGGCTAGCGGTTTACGAGCAGTACTTC. This gives the protein CASSQEGLAVYEQYF.

This clonotype showed up just a few times. The chain carries TRBV6-2 or TRBV6-3 and TRBJ1-5; unclear D gene. Trimming stripped 2 bases from V and 0 bases from J, with 11 bases between. Per the germline V gene, CDR1 is MNHEY and CDR2 is SVGEGT. The length of the CDR3 is 16 residues. The CDR3 region is CASSYRLRYSNQPQHF. Here the CDR3 DNA reads TGTGCCAGCAGTTACAGGTTACGGTATAGCAATCAGCCCCAGCATTTT.

This clonotype showed up just a few times. The chain carries TRBV19 and TRBJ2-1; 8 bases align to TRBD2. The CDR3 extends over 13 amino acids. Per the germline V gene, CDR1 is LNHDA and CDR2 is SQIVND (reference sequence). The ends lost 4 bases at V and 11 bases at J; junction bases unmatched: 7. The CDR3 nucleotides are TGTGCCAGTAGTACCCGTAGCGGGGTCCAGCAGTTCTTC. Translated: CASSTRSGVQQFF.